This T cell receptor (beta chain) was sequenced during a study of PD-1 blockade in mismatch repair-deficient tumors. TCRdb keeps only in-frame clones here, not all; method: immunoSEQ multiplex PCR. The sample holds several thousand clones, over 75% seen once. Sample time point: approximately ten-day in vitro stimulation with candidate mutation-associated neoantigen peptide 1. The TCR-sequenced patients were a few responders to pembrolizumab. In the case of this clone: Its antigen is as yet unknown.

Germline CDR1 reads LNHDA; CDR2 reads SQIVND (reference sequence). J gave up 9 bases and V 7 bases, and 18 bases lay outside the gene matches. This CDR3 has 16 residues. The sequencing here drew on cells cultured in vitro, taken from a patient treated with pembrolizumab. V usage is TRBV19 and J usage is TRBJ2-1; 7 nucleotides align to TRBD1. This TCR was sampled from an adult with mismatch repair-deficient cancer. CDR3 bases: TGTGCCAGTACCCCGACAGGGACATATAAGCCAGGTGAGCAGTTCTTC. Translation gives CASTPTGTYKPGEQFF.